Below, 15 T cell receptor beta chains from the same sample are listed, as sequenced in a study of CD8 T cells in Susac syndrome (dated by TCRdb to the late 2010s). Libraries were prepared through the immunoSEQ multiplex PCR assay. RNA was extracted using the RNeasy kit, and about 0.5 to 1 ug of the RNA was reverse transcribed with random hexamers. TCRdb handled the public reads itself, with Q25 trimming in fastp and clone calling in MiXCR, and kept productive beta chains. Identical CDR3 proteins give one entry, which carries the most common genes and DNA. Across this sample there are 160,000 or so distinct CDR3 sequences, with around 90% seen only once. The ten largest clones take up 0.065% to 0.1% of the sample. The sample was CD4+ T cells from PBMCs. The source is a human donor in good health.

This clonotype was recorded only once. J is TRBJ1-2 and V is TRBV12-3 or TRBV12-4; 7 bases are shared with TRBD1. The CDR3 totals 14 residues. The V segment lost 6 bases and the J segment 8 bases; nucleotides outside the gene matches: 12. CDR3 in amino acids: CASSTSRQGGGYTF. The CDR3 DNA is TGTGCCAGCAGCACCTCCCGACAGGGAGGAGGCTACACCTTC.

The V and J genes are TRBV4-1 and TRBJ1-5; unclear D gene. Germline V gene data show CDR1 as MGHRA and CDR2 as YSYEKL. The CDR3 totals 14 residues. V lost 0 bases and J lost 5, with 8 bases in between. The CDR3 DNA sequence: TGCGCCAGCAGCCAAGAGGGGTGGTATCAGCCCCAGCATTTT. Translated: CASSQEGWYQPQHF.

This rearrangement joins TRBV29-1 to TRBJ2-3; 13 bases match TRBD2. With 7 bases clipped from V and 4 bases from J, the junction kept 5 bases outside the gene matches. The V gene's germline CDR1 is SQVTM and CDR2 ANQGSEA. The CDR3 is 14 amino acids. The CDR3 loop is CSAPTSGRSDTQYF. The CDR3, as DNA: TGCAGCGCACCGACTAGCGGGAGGTCAGATACGCAGTATTTT.

In DNA form, the CDR3 reads TGTGCCAGCAGACAAGTTCCTACGTTGGGTGAGCAGTTCTTC. The encoded protein is CASRQVPTLGEQFF. This chain uses TRBV12-3 or TRBV12-4 with TRBJ2-1; D remains ambiguous. V was clipped by 6 bases and J by 9 bases, with 18 bases between them. This CDR3 has 14 amino acids.

The rearrangement uses TRBV3-1 and TRBJ1-1; D remains ambiguous. Trimming pared 1 base from V and 1 base from J, leaving 7 bases between. Germline V lookup: CDR1 LGHDT, CDR2 YNNKEL (reference sequence). The CDR3 is 14 amino acids. The CDR3 DNA is TGTGCCAGCAGCCAAGGGCCGAAGAACACTGAAGCTTTCTTT. Amino acids: CASSQGPKNTEAFF.

J is TRBJ2-7 and V is TRBV12-3 or TRBV12-4; tentative D call: TRBD1 (6 bases). There are 14 residues in the CDR3. V lost 7 bases and J 3 bases, leaving 16 bases between the germline ends. CDR3 sequence: CASTLRRGGYEQYF. CDR3 bases: TGTGCCAGCACTCTCCGCAGGGGCGGCTACGAGCAGTACTTC.

The gene calls are TRBV28 and TRBJ2-5; D might be TRBD2 (5 bases). This CDR3 spans 15 amino acids. Trimming stripped 6 bases from V and 1 base from J, with 15 bases between. Germline V lookup: CDR1 MDHEN, CDR2 SYDVKM. CDR3 sequence: CASSLPGSTQETQYF. The CDR3 DNA reads TGTGCCAGCAGCCTCCCGGGGAGCACCCAAGAGACCCAGTACTTC.

This chain uses TRBV5-1 with TRBJ1-1; D gene uncertain. The CDR3 sequence is 16 residues long. Per the germline V gene, CDR1 is SGHRS and CDR2 is YFSETQ. The V gene lost 0 bases and the J gene lost 5 bases, with 17 bases spanning the gap. CDR3 in DNA: TGCGCCAGCAGCTTGGCCGTCGGGGTTACCGATACTGAAGCTTTCTTT. This encodes CASSLAVGVTDTEAFF.

This chain uses TRBV30 with TRBJ1-5, with no clear D. Per the germline V gene, CDR1 is GTSNPN and CDR2 is SVGIG (reference sequence). This CDR3 comprises 12 residues. Trimming removed 2 bases from V and 4 bases from J, with 6 bases in between. The CDR3 loop reads CAWSIWNQPQHF. CDR3 nucleotides: TGTGCCTGGAGTATATGGAATCAGCCCCAGCATTTT.

The V and J genes are TRBV20-1 and TRBJ2-5; D gene ambiguous. From germline, CDR1 is DFQATT and CDR2 SNEGSKA (reference sequence). The CDR3 consists of 14 residues. The V end was cut by 0 bases, the J end by 2 bases, with 10 bases between. CDR3 DNA sequence: TGCAGTGCTAGAGAACTTCGACTGCAAGAGACCCAGTACTTC. The encoded protein is CSARELRLQETQYF.

CDR3 DNA: TGTGCCAGTGGGGAGACAGACTACGAGCAGTACTTC. It codes for CASGETDYEQYF. This sequence joins TRBV2 and TRBJ2-7, with D perhaps matching TRBD1 or TRBD2 (5 bases each). The CDR3 runs 12 residues. CDR1 and CDR2 (germline): SNHLY, FYNNEI. The V end lost 9 bases, the J end lost 3 bases, and 12 bases lay between the germline ends.

In this sample, this clonotype turned up a few times. This chain links TRBV10-3 with TRBJ2-5; 9 bases align to TRBD1. The CDR3 is 13 residues long. Trimming at V came to 5 bases and at J to 5 bases, leaving 3 bases not matched to a gene. Germline V CDR1 and CDR2: ENHRY, SYGVKD. CDR3 nucleotide sequence: TGTGCCATCAGTAGGGACAGGGAGGAGACCCAGTACTTC. It yields the protein CAISRDREETQYF.

The chain employs TRBV28 and TRBJ2-5; 9 bases map to TRBD2. Trimming cost V 6 bases and J 3 bases; bases outside gene matches: 8. Germline V gene data show CDR1 as MDHEN and CDR2 as SYDVKM. The CDR3 contains 15 residues. In DNA form, the CDR3 reads TGTGCCAGCAGAGTAGCGGGAGAGGGTGAAGAGACCCAGTACTTC. Translated, it gives CASRVAGEGEETQYF.

V gene TRBV13 combines with J gene TRBJ2-3, with D maybe TRBD2 (5 bases). The length of the CDR3 is 14 residues. The V gene's germline CDR1 is PRHDT and CDR2 FYEKMQ (reference sequence). V lost 1 base and J lost 5, with 10 bases in between. CDR3 sequence reads: CASSLASGGDTQYF. The CDR3 DNA is TGTGCCAGCAGCTTAGCATCAGGAGGAGATACGCAGTATTTT.

V gene TRBV5-1 combines with J gene TRBJ2-1; 9 bases map to TRBD2. The CDR3 consists of 16 residues. Losses at the gene ends were 4 bases for V and 8 bases for J; bases not matched to a gene: 13. Germline V gene sequence: CDR1 SGHRS, CDR2 YFSETQ. CDR3 sequence reads: CASSNRVAGDFHEQFF. CDR3 coding DNA: TGCGCCAGCAGCAATAGAGTAGCGGGAGATTTCCATGAGCAGTTCTTC.